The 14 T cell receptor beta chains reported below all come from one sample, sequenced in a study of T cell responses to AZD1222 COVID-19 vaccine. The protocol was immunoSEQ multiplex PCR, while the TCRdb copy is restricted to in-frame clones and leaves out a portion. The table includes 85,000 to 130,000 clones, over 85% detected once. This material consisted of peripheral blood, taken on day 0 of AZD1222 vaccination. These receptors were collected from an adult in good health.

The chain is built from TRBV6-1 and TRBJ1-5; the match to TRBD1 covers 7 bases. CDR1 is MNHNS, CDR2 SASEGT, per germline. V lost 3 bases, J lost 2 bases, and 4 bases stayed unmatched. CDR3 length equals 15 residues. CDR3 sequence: CASSETGNRNQPQHF. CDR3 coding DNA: TGTGCCAGCAGTGAGACAGGGAATCGCAATCAGCCCCAGCATTTT.

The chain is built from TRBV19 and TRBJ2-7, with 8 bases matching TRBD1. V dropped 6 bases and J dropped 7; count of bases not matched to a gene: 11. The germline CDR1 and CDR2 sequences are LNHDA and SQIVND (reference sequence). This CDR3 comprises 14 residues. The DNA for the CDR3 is TGTGCCAGTAGGATGAGGGACAGGCCTTTTGAGCAGTACTTC. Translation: CASRMRDRPFEQYF.

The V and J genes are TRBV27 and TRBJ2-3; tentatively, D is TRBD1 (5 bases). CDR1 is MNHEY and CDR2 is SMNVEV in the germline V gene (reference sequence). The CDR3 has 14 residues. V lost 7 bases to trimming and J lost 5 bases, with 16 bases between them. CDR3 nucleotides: TGTGCCAGCAAGAAGGGGCTCTCCGGAGATACGCAGTATTTT. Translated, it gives CASKKGLSGDTQYF.

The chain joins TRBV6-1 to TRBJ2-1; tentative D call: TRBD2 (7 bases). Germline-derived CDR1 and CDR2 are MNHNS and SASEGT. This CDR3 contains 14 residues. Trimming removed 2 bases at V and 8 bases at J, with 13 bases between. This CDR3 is CASSENRGAYEQFF. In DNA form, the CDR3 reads TGTGCCAGCAGTGAAAATCGGGGGGCGTATGAGCAGTTCTTC.

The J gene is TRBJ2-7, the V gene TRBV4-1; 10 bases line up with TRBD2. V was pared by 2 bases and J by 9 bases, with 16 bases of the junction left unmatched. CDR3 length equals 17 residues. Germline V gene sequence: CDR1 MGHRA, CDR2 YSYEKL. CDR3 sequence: CASSQPGTSADLRGQYF. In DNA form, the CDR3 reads TGCGCCAGCAGCCAACCCGGGACTAGCGCAGACTTACGAGGGCAGTACTTC.

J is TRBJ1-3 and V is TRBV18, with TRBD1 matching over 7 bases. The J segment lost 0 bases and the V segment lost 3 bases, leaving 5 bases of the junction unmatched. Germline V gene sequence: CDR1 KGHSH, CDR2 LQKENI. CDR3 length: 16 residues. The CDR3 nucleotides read TGTGCCAGCTCACCCGATTGGGACAGCTCTGGAAACACCATATATTTT. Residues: CASSPDWDSSGNTIYF.

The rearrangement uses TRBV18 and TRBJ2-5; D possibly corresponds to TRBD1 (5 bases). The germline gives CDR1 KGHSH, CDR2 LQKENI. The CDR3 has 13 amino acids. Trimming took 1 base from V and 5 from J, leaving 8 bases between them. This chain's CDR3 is CASSPLAGETQYF. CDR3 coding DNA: TGTGCCAGCTCACCACTGGCAGGGGAGACCCAGTACTTC.

The CDR3 bases are TGTGCCAGTAGAATCGACAGTGATCCAACCCAGAACACTGAAGCTTTCTTT. Translation: CASRIDSDPTQNTEAFF. The chain employs TRBV19 and TRBJ1-1; the D gene is possibly TRBD1 (5 bases). The CDR3 is 17 residues long. Germline assignment: CDR1 LNHDA and CDR2 SQIVND (reference sequence). V lost 6 bases and J lost 1, with 21 bases in between. Supplemented by reference TRBV19 and TRBJ1-1, the full variable domain reads DGGITQSPKYLFRKEGQNVTLSCEQNLNHDAMYWYRQDPGQGLRLIYYSQIVNDFQKGDIAEGYSVSREKKESFPLTVTSAQKNPTAFYLCASRIDSDPTQNTEAFFGQGTRLTVV.

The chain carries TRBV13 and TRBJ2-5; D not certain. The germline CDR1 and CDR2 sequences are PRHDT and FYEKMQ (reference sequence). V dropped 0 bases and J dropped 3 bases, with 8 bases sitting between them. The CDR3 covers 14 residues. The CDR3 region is CASSLGITEETQYF. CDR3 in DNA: TGTGCCAGCAGCTTAGGTATAACAGAAGAGACCCAGTACTTC.

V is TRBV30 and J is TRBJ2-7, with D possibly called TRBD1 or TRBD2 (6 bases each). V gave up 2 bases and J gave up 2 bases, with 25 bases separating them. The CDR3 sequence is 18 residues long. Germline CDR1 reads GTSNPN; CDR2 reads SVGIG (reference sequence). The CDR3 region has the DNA TGTGCCTGGAGTCAACCCCCACGAGGGGGGCCCCCTGCCTACGAGCAGTACTTC. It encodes CAWSQPPRGGPPAYEQYF.

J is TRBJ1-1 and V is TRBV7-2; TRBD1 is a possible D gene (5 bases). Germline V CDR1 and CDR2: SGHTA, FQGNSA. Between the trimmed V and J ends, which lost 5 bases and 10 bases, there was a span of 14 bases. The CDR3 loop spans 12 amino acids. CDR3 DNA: TGTGCCAGCAGCCGGGGGACCAGCGGAGCTTTCTTT. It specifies CASSRGTSGAFF.

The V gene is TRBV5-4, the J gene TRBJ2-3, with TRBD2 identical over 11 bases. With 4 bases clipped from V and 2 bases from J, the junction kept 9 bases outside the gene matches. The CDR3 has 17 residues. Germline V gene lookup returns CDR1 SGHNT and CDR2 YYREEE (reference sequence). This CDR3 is CASSPPIAGGTTDTQYF. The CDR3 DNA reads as TGTGCCAGCAGCCCACCAATAGCGGGAGGGACCACAGATACGCAGTATTTT.

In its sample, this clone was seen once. The CDR3 reads CSVEDQTANTGELFF. The CDR3 DNA reads as TGCAGCGTTGAAGATCAGACCGCGAACACCGGGGAGCTGTTTTTT. The rearrangement joins TRBV29-1 to TRBJ2-2; D is uncertain. This CDR3 region has 15 residues. V was cut by 0 bases and J by 0 bases, with 8 bases left in between. The V gene's germline CDR1 is SQVTM and CDR2 ANQGSEA.

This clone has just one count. The CDR3 region is CASSLIRGNHYEQYF. CDR3 DNA: TGTGCCAGCAGCTTAATCAGGGGCAACCACTACGAGCAGTACTTC. The V gene is TRBV7-2, the J gene TRBJ2-7, with a weak D call TRBD1 (6 bases). Germline loops: CDR1 SGHTA, CDR2 FQGNSA. The CDR3 contains 15 residues. Trimming took off 2 bases at V and 3 bases at J, with 14 bases between the two ends.